The present TCR beta chain was sequenced within a study of T cell responses to AZD1222 COVID-19 vaccine. Pooling was applied to second doses at about 4 or about 12 weeks. With regard to this clone: Its antigen is unidentified.

The germline V gene has CDR1 MNHEY and CDR2 SVGAGI. The CDR3 consists of 15 residues. Trimming left V 6 bases short and J 0 bases short, with 12 bases between. Study observations and caveats: Baseline seropositivity characterized only 5 or 6 AZD1222 recipients. Nearly half of spike-specific TCRs reportedly target variant regions that are unmutated in the B.1.351 and B.1.1.7 variants. Clonal diversity was possibly underestimated, and white British individuals and females predominated among donors.

Assay used: immunoSEQ multiplex PCR; TCRdb lists only in-frame clones, some missing. The sample holds under 45,000 clones; approximately 88% are singletons and the top ten take over 15%. The gene calls are TRBV6-5 and TRBJ1-3; D is undetermined. This receptor was obtained from an adult who received the AZD1222 COVID-19 vaccine. Source: peripheral blood, taken 28 days after the second AZD1222 dose. CDR3 sequence reads: CASSYSESSGNTIYF. In nucleotides, the CDR3 is TGTGCCAGCAGCTATAGTGAATCCTCTGGAAACACCATATATTTT.